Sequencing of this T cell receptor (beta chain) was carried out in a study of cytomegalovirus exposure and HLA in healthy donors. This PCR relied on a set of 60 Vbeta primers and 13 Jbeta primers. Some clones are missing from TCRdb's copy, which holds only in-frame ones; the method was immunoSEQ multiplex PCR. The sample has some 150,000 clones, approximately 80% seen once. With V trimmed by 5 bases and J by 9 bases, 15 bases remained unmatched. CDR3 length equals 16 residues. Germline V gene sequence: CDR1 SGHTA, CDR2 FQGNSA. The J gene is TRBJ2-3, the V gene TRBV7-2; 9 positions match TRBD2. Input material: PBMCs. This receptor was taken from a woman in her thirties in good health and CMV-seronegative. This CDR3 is CASSPTRLAGVQTQYF. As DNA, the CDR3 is TGTGCCAGCAGCCCAACGAGATTAGCGGGAGTTCAGACGCAGTATTTT.